A selection of T cell receptor beta chains follows, all from one sample in a study of shared clonotypes between healthy human individuals. Here immunoSEQ multiplex PCR was the method, and the copy in TCRdb shows in-frame clones only, minus some. The data show about 660,000 clones, about 74% seen once. Material for sequencing was memory CD4+ T cells sorted from blood. The receptor source for this set is a woman in her twenties or thirties in good health. CDR3s include the opening cysteine and the closing phenylalanine or tryptophan. A D gene is named only where the DNA matches it firmly. Size is stated for part of the rows, as once, few or many counts, or as a class when the clone is expanded.

d_gene: TRBD2
abundance: once
len: 15
v_gene: TRBV18
j_gene: TRBJ2-1
CDR3aa: CASSPILAPYNEQFF
CDR3nt: TGTGCCAGCTCGCCAATACTAGCGCCTTACAATGAGCAGTTCTTC

d_gene: .
abundance: many
len: 11
v_gene: TRBV7-8
j_gene: TRBJ2-7
CDR3aa: CASSFYYEQYF
CDR3nt: TGTGCCAGCAGCTTCTACTACGAGCAGTACTTC

d_gene: .
abundance: many
len: 14
v_gene: TRBV7-3
j_gene: TRBJ2-2
CDR3aa: CASGPGTRSGELFF
CDR3nt: TGTGCCAGCGGTCCTGGGACGAGGTCCGGGGAGCTGTTTTTT

d_gene: .
abundance: .
len: 15
v_gene: TRBV28
j_gene: TRBJ2-7
CDR3aa: CASSLGGRSLYEQYF
CDR3nt: TGTGCCAGCAGTTTAGGGGGGAGGAGCCTCTACGAGCAGTACTTC

d_gene: .
abundance: few
len: 11
v_gene: TRBV2
j_gene: TRBJ2-5
CDR3aa: CASSGQETQYF
CDR3nt: TGTGCCAGCAGTGGTCAGGAGACCCAGTACTTC

d_gene: TRBD1
abundance: many
len: 15
v_gene: TRBV5-1
j_gene: TRBJ1-5
CDR3aa: CASSPETGNNQPQHF
CDR3nt: TGCGCCAGCAGCCCGGAGACAGGGAACAATCAGCCCCAGCATTTT

d_gene: .
abundance: .
len: 13
v_gene: TRBV4-1
j_gene: TRBJ2-3
CDR3aa: CASSQIVAGTQYF
CDR3nt: TGCGCCAGCAGCCAAATCGTGGCCGGTACGCAGTATTTT

d_gene: .
abundance: .
len: 13
v_gene: TRBV18
j_gene: TRBJ2-3
CDR3aa: CASSPPGTDTQYF
CDR3nt: TGTGCCAGCTCACCACCGGGTACAGATACGCAGTATTTT

d_gene: TRBD2
abundance: .
len: 14
v_gene: TRBV29-1
j_gene: TRBJ2-1
CDR3aa: CSGGAASGSDEQFF
CDR3nt: TGCAGCGGGGGGGCGGCTAGCGGGTCCGATGAGCAGTTCTTC

d_gene: TRBD1
abundance: .
len: 17
v_gene: TRBV11-2
j_gene: TRBJ2-7
CDR3aa: CASSSQVAGTGPYEQYF
CDR3nt: TGTGCCAGCAGCTCCCAAGTGGCCGGGACAGGACCTTACGAGCAGTACTTC

d_gene: .
abundance: .
len: 15
v_gene: TRBV7-8
j_gene: TRBJ2-1
CDR3aa: CASSFRDGYYNEQFF
CDR3nt: TGTGCCAGCAGCTTCCGGGACGGATACTACAATGAGCAGTTCTTC

d_gene: .
abundance: .
len: 15
v_gene: TRBV6-1
j_gene: TRBJ1-2
CDR3aa: CASSEDIWGSYGYTF
CDR3nt: TGTGCCAGCAGTGAAGATATCTGGGGGTCCTATGGCTACACCTTC

d_gene: TRBD1
abundance: .
len: 14
v_gene: TRBV29-1
j_gene: TRBJ2-5
CDR3aa: CSAVTGSTQETQYF
CDR3nt: TGCAGCGCCGTGACAGGGAGCACCCAAGAGACCCAGTACTTC

d_gene: TRBD2
abundance: .
len: 16
v_gene: TRBV29-1
j_gene: TRBJ2-3
CDR3aa: CSVQALLAASTDTQYF
CDR3nt: TGCAGCGTGCAAGCCCTTCTAGCGGCTAGCACAGATACGCAGTATTTT

d_gene: .
abundance: .
len: 12
v_gene: TRBV6-1
j_gene: TRBJ1-1
CDR3aa: CASSAYRAEAFF
CDR3nt: TGTGCCAGCAGTGCTTACAGGGCCGAAGCTTTCTTT

d_gene: .
abundance: many
len: 13
v_gene: TRBV2
j_gene: TRBJ2-7
CDR3aa: CASRRDNTYEQYF
CDR3nt: TGTGCCAGCAGGCGGGATAATACCTACGAGCAGTACTTC

d_gene: TRBD1
abundance: .
len: 15
v_gene: TRBV5-1
j_gene: TRBJ2-1
CDR3aa: CASRVGQGSYNEQFF
CDR3nt: TGCGCCAGCAGAGTGGGACAGGGCTCCTACAATGAGCAGTTCTTC

d_gene: .
abundance: .
len: 15
v_gene: TRBV5-1
j_gene: TRBJ2-3
CDR3aa: CASNSRPETSSTQYF
CDR3nt: TGCGCCAGCAATTCAAGACCGGAGACTAGTTCGACGCAGTATTTT

d_gene: .
abundance: .
len: 12
v_gene: TRBV7-9
j_gene: TRBJ1-4
CDR3aa: CASSLRESGLFF
CDR3nt: TGTGCCAGCAGCTTGAGGGAAAGTGGACTGTTTTTT

d_gene: TRBD2
abundance: .
len: 15
v_gene: TRBV6-1
j_gene: TRBJ2-7
CDR3aa: CASRTSGRLQYEQYF
CDR3nt: TGTGCCAGCAGGACCAGCGGGAGGCTGCAATACGAGCAGTACTTC

d_gene: .
abundance: .
len: 16
v_gene: TRBV21-1
j_gene: TRBJ2-7
CDR3aa: CASRSSIATVLDEQYF
CDR3nt: TGTGCCAGCAGATCTAGCATAGCTACCGTGTTAGACGAGCAGTACTTC

d_gene: TRBD2
abundance: .
len: 17
v_gene: TRBV5-6
j_gene: TRBJ2-5
CDR3aa: CASTRWASGLYQETQYF
CDR3nt: TGTGCCAGCACCCGGTGGGCTAGCGGATTGTACCAAGAGACCCAGTACTTC

d_gene: TRBD2
abundance: .
len: 14
v_gene: TRBV5-6
j_gene: TRBJ2-7
CDR3aa: CASSSRLAGVEQYF
CDR3nt: TGTGCCAGCAGCTCCCGATTAGCGGGAGTCGAGCAGTACTTC

d_gene: .
abundance: few
len: 14
v_gene: TRBV15
j_gene: TRBJ2-5
CDR3aa: CATSTGLGQETQYF
CDR3nt: TGTGCCACCAGCACAGGACTGGGCCAAGAGACCCAGTACTTC

d_gene: TRBD2
abundance: .
len: 16
v_gene: TRBV7-9
j_gene: TRBJ2-7
CDR3aa: CASSYPSSGALYEQYF
CDR3nt: TGTGCCAGCAGCTACCCCTCTAGCGGGGCGCTCTACGAGCAGTACTTC

d_gene: TRBD2
abundance: .
len: 17
v_gene: TRBV4-1
j_gene: TRBJ2-7
CDR3aa: CASSQGGVAGAFYEQYF
CDR3nt: TGCGCCAGCAGCCAAGGGGGAGTGGCGGGAGCTTTCTACGAGCAGTACTTC